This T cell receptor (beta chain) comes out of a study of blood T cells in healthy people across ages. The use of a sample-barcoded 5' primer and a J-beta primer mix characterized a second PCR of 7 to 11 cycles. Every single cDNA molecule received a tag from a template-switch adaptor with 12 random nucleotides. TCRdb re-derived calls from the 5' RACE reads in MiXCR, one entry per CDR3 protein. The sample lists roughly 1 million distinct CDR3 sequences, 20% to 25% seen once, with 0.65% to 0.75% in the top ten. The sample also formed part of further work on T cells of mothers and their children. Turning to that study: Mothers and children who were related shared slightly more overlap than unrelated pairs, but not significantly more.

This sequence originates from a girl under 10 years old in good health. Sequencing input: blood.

CDR3 bases: TGTGCCAGCAGCTCCAAGGGTCAGCCCCAGCATTTT. It codes for CASSSKGQPQHF. This chain uses TRBV7-9 with TRBJ1-5; no clear D. The CDR3 loop spans 12 amino acids. The germline V gene encodes CDR1 SEHNR and CDR2 FQNEAQ (reference sequence). V lost 4 bases, J lost 6 bases, and 7 bases lay in between.